This is a list of T cell receptor beta chains from one sample in a study of T cells in Graves' hyperthyroidism and ophthalmopathy. Each CDR3 protein gets one entry after TCRdb re-called the multiplex PCR reads with MiXCR. This sample yields 490,000 or so distinct CDR3 sequences, of which under 25% are seen a single time; around 54% belongs to the top ten. Material for sequencing was blood. Receptors were obtained from a woman in her 70s with Graves' ophthalmopathy. CDR3s include the opening cysteine and the closing phenylalanine or tryptophan. D genes are given only for firm matches. A row's size may be missing; if present it is once, few, many or a size class.

TRBJ2-2	TRBV9	TRBD1	few	TGTGCCAGCAGCTCCACCCTAAGGACAGGGGGCAGGACCGGGGAGCTGTTTTTT	CASSSTLRTGGRTGELFF
TRBJ2-3	TRBV12-3/TRBV12-4	TRBD2	many	TGTGCCAGCAGTCCTAGCGGGAGCAGGTCAGATACGCAGTATTTT	CASSPSGSRSDTQYF
TRBJ2-2	TRBV28	TRBD1	few	TGTGCCAGCTTTGGGGGACAGGGGAGATCCGGGGAGCTGTTTTTT	CASFGGQGRSGELFF
TRBJ2-1	TRBV7-2	TRBD2	-	TGTGCCAGCAGCCAAGTTGGACTAGCGGCTTACAATGAGCAGTTCTTC	CASSQVGLAAYNEQFF
TRBJ2-7	TRBV6-2/TRBV6-3	-	-	TGTGCCAGCAGCTCGATTATCCGGGGGGCGCGGGTGCACGAGCAGTACTTC	CASSSIIRGARVHEQYF
TRBJ1-2	TRBV28	-	many	TGTGCCAGCAGTTTATCCGGGGGGCGCGGCTATGGCTACACCTTC	CASSLSGGRGYGYTF
TRBJ1-5	TRBV2	TRBD1	many	TGTGCCAGCAGTGGGACAGGGAAGAATCAGCCCCAGCATTTT	CASSGTGKNQPQHF
TRBJ1-2	TRBV6-1	-	-	TGTGCCAGCAGTCCAGGGCGAAAAGGGAGTGGCTACACCTTC	CASSPGRKGSGYTF
TRBJ1-2	TRBV28	-	-	TGTGCCAGCAGCATCCCAGGGTTTTCAAATGGCTACACCTTC	CASSIPGFSNGYTF
TRBJ2-3	TRBV25-1	-	-	TGTGCCAGCAGTGAATACGCCTTTTCCACAGATACGCAGTATTTT	CASSEYAFSTDTQYF
TRBJ2-1	TRBV5-1	TRBD1	few	TGCGCCAGCAGCTACCCCCGGAGACAGGGCGACAATGAGCAGTTCTTC	CASSYPRRQGDNEQFF
TRBJ2-7	TRBV28	TRBD2	many	TGTGCCAGCAGAGCGGGGCCCTACGAGCAGTACTTC	CASRAGPYEQYF
TRBJ1-2	TRBV29-1	-	few	TGCAGCGTTTCTCCCCCAAACAGGGAGGGCTACACCTTC	CSVSPPNREGYTF
TRBJ2-2	TRBV28	-	few	TGTGCCAGCCGACTGAGGTTACCGAACACCGGGGAGCTGTTTTTT	CASRLRLPNTGELFF
TRBJ1-4	TRBV29-1	-	-	TGCAGCGTTGAGGTGTTAGCTAATGAAAAACTGTTTTTT	CSVEVLANEKLFF
TRBJ1-1	TRBV5-1	-	few	TGCGCCAGCAGCTTGGGGGACGGGAACACTGAAGCTTTCTTT	CASSLGDGNTEAFF
TRBJ2-7	TRBV18	-	-	TGTGCCAGCTCACCACGGTTTGGTGAGTACTACGAGCAGTACTTC	CASSPRFGEYYEQYF
TRBJ2-3	TRBV25-1	-	-	TGTGCCAGCAGTGAGTTAGGCCGAGGAGACACAGATACGCAGTATTTT	CASSELGRGDTDTQYF
TRBJ2-1	TRBV12-3/TRBV12-4	TRBD2	many	TGTGCCAGCAAGGGACTAGCGGTGGGGGGTGAGCAGTTCTTC	CASKGLAVGGEQFF
TRBJ1-6	TRBV6-6	-	few	TGTGCCAGCAGTTACGGGCAGATTAATAATTCACCCCTCCACTTT	CASSYGQINNSPLHF
TRBJ2-3	TRBV11-2	TRBD2	-	TGTGCCAGCAGCTTAGTGGCCGGGACTAGCGGGAGGGCCCGACAGTATTTT	CASSLVAGTSGRARQYF
TRBJ2-2	TRBV19	TRBD2	few	TGTGCCAGTAGTATGTCCCAGGCTAGCGGGAGGATGGTCCCCGGGGAGCTGTTTTTT	CASSMSQASGRMVPGELFF
TRBJ1-5	TRBV20-1	-	-	TGCAGTGCTAGGGACAAGAGCAATCAGCCCCAGCATTTT	CSARDKSNQPQHF
TRBJ2-5	TRBV6-5	-	few	TGTGCCAGCAGTTACTCGGGGGGGCAGCAGACCCAGTACTTC	CASSYSGGQQTQYF
TRBJ1-5	TRBV2	-	-	TGTGCTTCCTCTGGCAGAGGAGGGTTTAGCAATCAGCCCCAGCATTTT	CASSGRGGFSNQPQHF
TRBJ2-1	TRBV20-1	-	few	TGCAGTGCCAGGGCCCTCGGGGAGCAGTTCTTC	CSARALGEQFF
TRBJ1-1	TRBV5-1	TRBD1	-	TGCGCCAGCAGATCCCTACAGGGGGCTGACACTGAAGCTTTCTTT	CASRSLQGADTEAFF
TRBJ1-5	TRBV20-1	TRBD1	few	TGCAGTGCTACGGGACAGGCTAGCAATCAGCCCCAGCATTTT	CSATGQASNQPQHF
TRBJ2-1	TRBV6-1	TRBD2	-	TGTGCCAGCCGGACTAGCGGGCCGAACAGTGAGCAGTTCTTC	CASRTSGPNSEQFF
TRBJ1-2	TRBV5-1	-	few	TGCGCCAGCAGCTTGGTGGGGGACGGCTACACCTTC	CASSLVGDGYTF
TRBJ2-1	TRBV6-8	TRBD2	-	TGTGCCAGCAGTTACTCGATTAGCGGGAGTTCCTACAATAAGCAGTTCTTC	CASSYSISGSSYNKQFF
TRBJ2-5	TRBV5-4	TRBD2	-	TGTGCCAGCAGCAGGGAGGGACTAGCCGAAGAGACCCAGTACTTC	CASSREGLAEETQYF
TRBJ1-2	TRBV5-5	-	-	TGTGCCAGCAGCTATGGCCCGGTTGGCTACACCTTC	CASSYGPVGYTF
TRBJ1-2	TRBV13	-	few	TGTGCCAGCAGCTTAAACAGGGAGAATGGCTACACCTTC	CASSLNRENGYTF
TRBJ2-7	TRBV20-1	TRBD1	few	TGCAGTGCTAGTCGGCAAGGGACAGGAAGGGCCTACGAGCAGTACTTC	CSASRQGTGRAYEQYF
TRBJ1-2	TRBV2	-	many	TGTGCCAGCGCATACGACCGGGGGGCAAATGGCTACACCTTC	CASAYDRGANGYTF
TRBJ2-7	TRBV2	TRBD1	many	TGTGCCAGCCACCCGGGACAGGGAGCCGAGCAGTACTTC	CASHPGQGAEQYF
TRBJ2-1	TRBV9	TRBD2	few	TGTGCCAGCAGCCCGGGAGGGGTGCTAGCTCGCTACGAGCAGTTCTTC	CASSPGGVLARYEQFF
TRBJ2-7	TRBV20-1	-	few	TGCAGTGCTAGAGGGTTCGAGCAGTACTTC	CSARGFEQYF
TRBJ2-2	TRBV7-3	-	-	TGTGCCAGCAGCCCCCGAGCCGGGGAGCTGTTTTTT	CASSPRAGELFF
TRBJ2-4	TRBV5-8	-	-	TGTGCCAGCAGCGCCGCAGGGTCTTCGAACATTCAGTACTTC	CASSAAGSSNIQYF
TRBJ1-2	TRBV28	-	few	TGTGCCAGCAGTCCCACGACAGGTGGAGTGTTAGGTAGCTATGGCTACACCTTC	CASSPTTGGVLGSYGYTF
TRBJ1-6	TRBV18	-	-	TGTGCCAGCTCACCACCGTGGGGGCAAAATTCACCCCTCCACTTT	CASSPPWGQNSPLHF
TRBJ2-5	TRBV12-3/TRBV12-4	TRBD1	many	TGTGCCAGCAGTTGGGGACAGGGGGCGGGAGAGACCCAGTACTTC	CASSWGQGAGETQYF
TRBJ1-2	TRBV13	-	few	TGTGCCAGCAGCTGGCAGGGAAGGGGCTACACCTTC	CASSWQGRGYTF
TRBJ2-3	TRBV28	-	-	TGTGCCAGCTGCATAACAGATACGCAGTATTTT	CASCITDTQYF
TRBJ2-1	TRBV11-3	-	many	TGTGCCAGCAGCTTAGAAGCCGGTCCCAATGAGCAGTTCTTC	CASSLEAGPNEQFF
TRBJ2-7	TRBV18	TRBD1	many	TGTGCCAGCTCACACGGGACAGAGTTTGACGAGCAGTACTTC	CASSHGTEFDEQYF